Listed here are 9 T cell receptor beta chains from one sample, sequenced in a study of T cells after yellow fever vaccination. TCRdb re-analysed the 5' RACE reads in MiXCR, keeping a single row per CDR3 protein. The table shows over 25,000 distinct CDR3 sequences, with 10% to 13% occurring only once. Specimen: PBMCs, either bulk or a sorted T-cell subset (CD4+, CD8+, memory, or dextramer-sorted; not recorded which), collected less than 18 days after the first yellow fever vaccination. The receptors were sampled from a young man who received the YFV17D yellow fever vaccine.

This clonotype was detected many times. CDR3 residues: CSGSRAIETQYF. Here the CDR3 DNA reads TGCAGTGGGTCTAGGGCCATAGAGACCCAGTACTTC. The chain carries TRBV20-1 and TRBJ2-5; D gene unclear. Germline V gives CDR1 DFQATT, CDR2 SNEGSKA (reference sequence). The CDR3 extends over 12 amino acids. V gave up 7 bases and J gave up 4 bases, with 13 bases separating them.

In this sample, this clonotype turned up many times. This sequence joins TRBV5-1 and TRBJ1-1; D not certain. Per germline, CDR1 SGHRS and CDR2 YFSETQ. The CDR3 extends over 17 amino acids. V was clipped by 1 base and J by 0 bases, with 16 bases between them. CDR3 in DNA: TGCGCCAGCAGCTTGAGCACCGGTAGAGGAATGAACACTGAAGCTTTCTTT. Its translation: CASSLSTGRGMNTEAFF.

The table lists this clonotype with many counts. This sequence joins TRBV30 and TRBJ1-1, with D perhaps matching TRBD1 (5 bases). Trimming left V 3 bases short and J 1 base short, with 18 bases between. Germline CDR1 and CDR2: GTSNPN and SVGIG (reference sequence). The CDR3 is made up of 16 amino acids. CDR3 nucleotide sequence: TGTGCCTGGAGCGCCATCCTAGGGGTTCCGAACACTGAAGCTTTCTTT. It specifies CAWSAILGVPNTEAFF.

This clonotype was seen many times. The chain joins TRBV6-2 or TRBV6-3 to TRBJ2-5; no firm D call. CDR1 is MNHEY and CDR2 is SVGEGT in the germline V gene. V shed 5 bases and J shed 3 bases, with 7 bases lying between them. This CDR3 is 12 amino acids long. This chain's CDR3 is CASSPTEETQYF. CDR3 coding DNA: TGTGCCAGCAGTCCAACGGAAGAGACCCAGTACTTC.

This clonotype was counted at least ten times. The CDR3 DNA sequence: TGTGCCAGCAGCTTAGAATGGCGCCTAAAGAACACTGAAGCTTTCTTT. Translated, it gives CASSLEWRLKNTEAFF. The chain links TRBV11-2 to TRBJ1-1; D not certain. Germline V lookup: CDR1 SGHAT, CDR2 FQNNGV. This CDR3 contains 16 residues. V gave up 0 bases and J gave up 1 base, with 12 bases separating them.

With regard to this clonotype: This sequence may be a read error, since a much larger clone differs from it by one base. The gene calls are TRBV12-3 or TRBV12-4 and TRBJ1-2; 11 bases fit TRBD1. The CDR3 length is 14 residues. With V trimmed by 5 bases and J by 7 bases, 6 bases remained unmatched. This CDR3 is CASSRDRGTGGYTF. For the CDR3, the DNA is TGTGCCAGCAGTCGGGACAGGGGGACAGGTGGCTACACCTTC.

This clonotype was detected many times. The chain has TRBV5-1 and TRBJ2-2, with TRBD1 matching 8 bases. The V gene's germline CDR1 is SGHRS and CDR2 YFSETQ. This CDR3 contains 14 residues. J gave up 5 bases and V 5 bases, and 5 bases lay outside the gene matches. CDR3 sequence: CASRKTGGTGELFF. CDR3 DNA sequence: TGCGCCAGCAGGAAAACAGGGGGGACCGGGGAGCTGTTTTTT.

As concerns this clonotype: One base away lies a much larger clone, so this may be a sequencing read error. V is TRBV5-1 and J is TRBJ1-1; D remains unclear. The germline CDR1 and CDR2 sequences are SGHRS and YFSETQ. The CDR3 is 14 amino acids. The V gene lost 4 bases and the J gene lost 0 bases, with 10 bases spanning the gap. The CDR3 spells CASSQDMVNTEAFF. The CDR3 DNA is TGCGCCAGCAGCCAAGACATGGTGAACACTGAAGCTTTCTTT.

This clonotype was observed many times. The CDR3, as DNA: TGTGCCAGCAGTTACGCAGGGGCAGAAGCTTTCTTT. As protein: CASSYAGAEAFF. The chain links TRBV6-2 or TRBV6-3 to TRBJ1-1; D possibly corresponds to TRBD1 (6 bases). Trimming took off 2 bases at V and 8 bases at J, with 9 bases between the two ends. Germline loops: CDR1 MNHEY, CDR2 SVGEGT. The CDR3 totals 12 residues.